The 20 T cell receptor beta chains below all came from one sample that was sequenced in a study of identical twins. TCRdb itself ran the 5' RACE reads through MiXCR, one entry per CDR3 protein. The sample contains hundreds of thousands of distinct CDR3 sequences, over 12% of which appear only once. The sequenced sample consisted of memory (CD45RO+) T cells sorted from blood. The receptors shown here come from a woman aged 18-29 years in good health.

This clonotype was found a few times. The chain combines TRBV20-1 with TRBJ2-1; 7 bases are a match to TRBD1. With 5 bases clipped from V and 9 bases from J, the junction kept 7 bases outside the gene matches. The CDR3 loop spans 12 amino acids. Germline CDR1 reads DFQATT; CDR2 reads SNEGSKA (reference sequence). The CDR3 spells CSAEGRQGEQFF. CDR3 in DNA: TGCAGTGCTGAGGGGAGACAGGGTGAGCAGTTCTTC.

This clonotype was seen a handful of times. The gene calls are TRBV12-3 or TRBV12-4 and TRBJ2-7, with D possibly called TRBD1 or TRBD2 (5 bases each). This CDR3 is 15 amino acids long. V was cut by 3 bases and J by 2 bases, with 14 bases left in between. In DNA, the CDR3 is TGTGCCAGCAGTTTGTACCGGGACGCCGCCTACGAGCAGTACTTC. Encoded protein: CASSLYRDAAYEQYF.

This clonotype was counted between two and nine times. The DNA of the CDR3 is TGTGCCAGCAGTCTTCACGGCTGGGAGACCCAGTACTTC. Residues: CASSLHGWETQYF. The chain carries TRBV12-3 or TRBV12-4 and TRBJ2-5; no firm D call. The CDR3 extends over 13 amino acids. The V and J ends lost 5 bases and 5 bases respectively, with 12 bases between them.

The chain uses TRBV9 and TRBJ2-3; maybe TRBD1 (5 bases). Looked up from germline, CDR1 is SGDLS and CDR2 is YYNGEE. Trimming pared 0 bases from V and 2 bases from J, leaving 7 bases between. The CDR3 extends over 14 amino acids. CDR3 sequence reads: CASSVGQTTDTQYF. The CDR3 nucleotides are TGTGCCAGCAGCGTAGGACAGACCACAGATACGCAGTATTTT.

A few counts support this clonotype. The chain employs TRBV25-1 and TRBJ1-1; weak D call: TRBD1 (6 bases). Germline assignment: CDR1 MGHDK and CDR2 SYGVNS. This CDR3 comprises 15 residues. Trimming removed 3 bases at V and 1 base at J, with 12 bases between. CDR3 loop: CASSEGGRGNTEAFF. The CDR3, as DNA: TGTGCCAGCAGTGAGGGGGGGCGGGGGAACACTGAAGCTTTCTTT.

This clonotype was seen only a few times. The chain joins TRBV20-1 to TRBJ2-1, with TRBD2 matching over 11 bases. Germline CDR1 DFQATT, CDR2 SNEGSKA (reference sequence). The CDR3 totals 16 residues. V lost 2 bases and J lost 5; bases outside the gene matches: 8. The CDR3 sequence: CSARLATSGANNEQFF. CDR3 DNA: TGCAGTGCTAGACTCGCGACTAGCGGGGCTAACAATGAGCAGTTCTTC.

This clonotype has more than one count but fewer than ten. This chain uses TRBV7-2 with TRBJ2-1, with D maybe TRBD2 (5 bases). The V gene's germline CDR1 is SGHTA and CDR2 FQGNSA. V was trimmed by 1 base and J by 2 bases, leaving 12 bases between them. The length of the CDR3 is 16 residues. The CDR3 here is CASSLGRGLAYNEQFF. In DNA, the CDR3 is TGTGCCAGCAGCTTAGGGCGCGGGTTGGCCTACAATGAGCAGTTCTTC.

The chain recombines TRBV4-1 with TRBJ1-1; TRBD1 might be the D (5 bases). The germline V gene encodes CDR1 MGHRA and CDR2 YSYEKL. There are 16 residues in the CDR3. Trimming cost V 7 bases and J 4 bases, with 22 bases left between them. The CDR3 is CASTRATAGIGTEAFF. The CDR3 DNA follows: TGCGCCAGCACCCGAGCGACCGCAGGGATCGGCACTGAAGCTTTCTTT.

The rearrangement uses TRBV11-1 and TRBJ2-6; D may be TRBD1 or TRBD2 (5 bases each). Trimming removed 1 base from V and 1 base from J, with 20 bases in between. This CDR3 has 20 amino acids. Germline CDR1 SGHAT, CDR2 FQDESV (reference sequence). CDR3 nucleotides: TGTGCCAGCAGCTTAGGCAATCCTGAGGGGATTGGGTCTGGGGCCAACGTCCTGACTTTC. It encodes CASSLGNPEGIGSGANVLTF. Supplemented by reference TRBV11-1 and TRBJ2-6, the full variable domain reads EAEVAQSPRYKITEKSQAVAFWCDPISGHATLYWYRQILGQGPELLVQFQDESVVDDSQLPKDRFSAERLKGVDSTLKIQPAELGDSAMYLCASSLGNPEGIGSGANVLTFGAGSRLTVL.

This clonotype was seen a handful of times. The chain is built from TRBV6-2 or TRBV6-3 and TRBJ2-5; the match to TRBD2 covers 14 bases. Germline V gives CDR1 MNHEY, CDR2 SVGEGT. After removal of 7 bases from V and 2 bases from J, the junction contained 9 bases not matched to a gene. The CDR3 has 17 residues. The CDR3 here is CASTGTSGSSGQETQYF. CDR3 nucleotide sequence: TGTGCCAGCACGGGGACTAGCGGGAGCTCGGGGCAAGAGACCCAGTACTTC.

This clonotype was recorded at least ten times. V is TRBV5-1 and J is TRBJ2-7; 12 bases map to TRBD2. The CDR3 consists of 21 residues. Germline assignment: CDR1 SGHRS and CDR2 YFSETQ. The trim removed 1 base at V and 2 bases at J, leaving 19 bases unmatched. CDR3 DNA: TGCGCCAGCAGCTTGAATCCGGCACTAGCGGGGGGCCTACTTCTGGCCTACGAGCAGTACTTC. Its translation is CASSLNPALAGGLLLAYEQYF.

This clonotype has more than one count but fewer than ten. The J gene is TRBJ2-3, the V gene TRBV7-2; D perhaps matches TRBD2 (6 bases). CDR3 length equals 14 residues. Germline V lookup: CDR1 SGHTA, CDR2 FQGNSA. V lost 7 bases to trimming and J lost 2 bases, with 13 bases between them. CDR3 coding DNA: TGTGCCAGCAAACGGACTACTCCCACAGATACGCAGTATTTT. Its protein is CASKRTTPTDTQYF.

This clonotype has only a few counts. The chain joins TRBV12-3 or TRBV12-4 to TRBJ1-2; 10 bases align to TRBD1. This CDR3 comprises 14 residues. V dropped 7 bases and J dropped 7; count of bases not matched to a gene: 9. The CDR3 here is CASTRDRGDSGYTF. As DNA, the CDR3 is TGTGCCAGCACCCGGGACAGGGGAGATTCTGGCTACACCTTC.

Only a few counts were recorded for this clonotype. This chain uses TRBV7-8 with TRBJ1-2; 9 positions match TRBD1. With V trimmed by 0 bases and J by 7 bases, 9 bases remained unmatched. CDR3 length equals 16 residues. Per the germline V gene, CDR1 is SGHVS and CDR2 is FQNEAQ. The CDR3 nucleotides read TGTGCCAGCAGCTTAGCCTGGGGACAGGGTGCGCGTGGCTACACCTTC. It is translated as CASSLAWGQGARGYTF. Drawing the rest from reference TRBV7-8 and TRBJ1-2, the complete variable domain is GAGVSQSPRYKVAKRGQDVALRCDPISGHVSLFWYQQALGQGPEFLTYFQNEAQLDKSGLPSDRFFAERPEGSVSTLKIQRTQQEDSAVYLCASSLAWGQGARGYTFGSGTRLTVV.

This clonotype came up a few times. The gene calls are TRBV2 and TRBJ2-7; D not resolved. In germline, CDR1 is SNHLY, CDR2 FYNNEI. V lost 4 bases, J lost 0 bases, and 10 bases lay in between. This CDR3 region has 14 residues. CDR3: CASSGFQSSYEQYF. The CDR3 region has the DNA TGTGCCAGCAGTGGTTTCCAGAGCTCCTACGAGCAGTACTTC.

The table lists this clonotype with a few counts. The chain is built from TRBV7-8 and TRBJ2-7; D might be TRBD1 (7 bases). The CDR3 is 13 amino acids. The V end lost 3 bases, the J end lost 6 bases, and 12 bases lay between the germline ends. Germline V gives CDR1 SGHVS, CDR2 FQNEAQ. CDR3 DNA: TGTGCCAGCAGCTTCGTTCAGGGGGGCGAGCAGTACTTC. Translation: CASSFVQGGEQYF.

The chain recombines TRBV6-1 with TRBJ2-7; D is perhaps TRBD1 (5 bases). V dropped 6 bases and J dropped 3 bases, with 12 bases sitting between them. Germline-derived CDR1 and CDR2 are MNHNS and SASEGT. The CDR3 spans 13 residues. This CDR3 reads CASSRGQVYEQYF. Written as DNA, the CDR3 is TGTGCCAGCAGCCGCGGACAAGTCTACGAGCAGTACTTC.

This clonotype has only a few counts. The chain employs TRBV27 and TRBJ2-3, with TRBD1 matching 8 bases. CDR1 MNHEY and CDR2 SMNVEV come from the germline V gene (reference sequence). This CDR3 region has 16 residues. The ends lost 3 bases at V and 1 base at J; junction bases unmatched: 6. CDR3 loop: CASSLGPGQGTDTQYF. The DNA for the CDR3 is TGTGCCAGCAGTTTGGGGCCGGGACAGGGCACAGATACGCAGTATTTT.

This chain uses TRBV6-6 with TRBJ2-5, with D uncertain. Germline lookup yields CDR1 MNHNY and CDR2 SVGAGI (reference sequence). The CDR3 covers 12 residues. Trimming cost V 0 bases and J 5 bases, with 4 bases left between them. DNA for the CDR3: TGTGCCAGCAGTTACTCGGCCGAGACCCAGTACTTC. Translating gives CASSYSAETQYF.

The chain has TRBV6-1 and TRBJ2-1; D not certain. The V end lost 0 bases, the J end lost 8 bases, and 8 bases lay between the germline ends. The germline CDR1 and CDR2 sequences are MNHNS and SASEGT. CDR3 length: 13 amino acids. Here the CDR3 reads CASSEAPGDEQFF. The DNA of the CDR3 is TGTGCCAGCAGTGAAGCGCCTGGTGATGAGCAGTTCTTC.